The entry below describes one TCR beta chain. This record comes from a study of shared clonotypes between healthy human individuals. The CDR3 consists of 15 residues. The V end lost 6 bases, the J end lost 4 bases, and 18 bases lay between the germline ends. CDR1 LNHDA and CDR2 SQIVND come from the germline V gene (reference sequence). The table came from immunoSEQ multiplex PCR; TCRdb's copy has only in-frame clones and leaves some out. Of under 2,500,000 clones listed, approximately 95% are singletons. Sequencing was done on a sample of naive CD4+ T cells sorted from blood. Subset of the sample: CD45RA+ positively selected. The receptor was derived from a man between 18 and 35 years old in good health. The V gene is TRBV19, the J gene TRBJ1-1; D possibly corresponds to TRBD1 (6 bases). The CDR3 bases are TGTGCCAGTAGCAGGGGTGGGGTTGTCTTCACTGAAGCTTTCTTT. As protein: CASSRGGVVFTEAFF.